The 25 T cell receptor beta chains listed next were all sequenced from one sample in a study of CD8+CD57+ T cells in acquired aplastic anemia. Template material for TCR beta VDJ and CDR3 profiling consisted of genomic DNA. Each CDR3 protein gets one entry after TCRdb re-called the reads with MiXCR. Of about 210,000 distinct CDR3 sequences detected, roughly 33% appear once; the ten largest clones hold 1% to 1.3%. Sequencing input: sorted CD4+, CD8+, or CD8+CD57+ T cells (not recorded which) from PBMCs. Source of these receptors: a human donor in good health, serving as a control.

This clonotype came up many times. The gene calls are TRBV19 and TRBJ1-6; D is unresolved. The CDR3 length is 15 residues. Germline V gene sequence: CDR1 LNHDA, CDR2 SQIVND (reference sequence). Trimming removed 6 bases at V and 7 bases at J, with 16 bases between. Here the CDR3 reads CASSRRKDGNSPLHF. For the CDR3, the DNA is TGTGCCAGTAGCCGACGGAAGGACGGGAATTCACCCCTCCACTTT.

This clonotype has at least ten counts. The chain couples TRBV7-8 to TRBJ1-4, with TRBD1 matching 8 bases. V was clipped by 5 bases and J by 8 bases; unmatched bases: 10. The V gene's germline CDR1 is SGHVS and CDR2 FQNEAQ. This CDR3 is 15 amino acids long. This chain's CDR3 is CASSPLTGEGEKLFF. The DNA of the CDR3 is TGTGCCAGCAGCCCTCTGACAGGGGAGGGGGAAAAACTGTTTTTT. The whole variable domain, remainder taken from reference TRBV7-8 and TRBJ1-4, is GAGVSQSPRYKVAKRGQDVALRCDPISGHVSLFWYQQALGQGPEFLTYFQNEAQLDKSGLPSDRFFAERPEGSVSTLKIQRTQQEDSAVYLCASSPLTGEGEKLFFGSGTQLSVL.

The CDR3 protein is CASSLEAGWAFGTEAFF. For the CDR3, the DNA is TGCGCCAGCAGCTTGGAGGCAGGATGGGCCTTTGGCACTGAAGCTTTCTTT. The chain has TRBV5-1 and TRBJ1-1; the D is unclear. Trimming left V 0 bases short and J 4 bases short, with 19 bases between. The CDR3 sequence is 17 residues long. The germline gives CDR1 SGHRS, CDR2 YFSETQ.

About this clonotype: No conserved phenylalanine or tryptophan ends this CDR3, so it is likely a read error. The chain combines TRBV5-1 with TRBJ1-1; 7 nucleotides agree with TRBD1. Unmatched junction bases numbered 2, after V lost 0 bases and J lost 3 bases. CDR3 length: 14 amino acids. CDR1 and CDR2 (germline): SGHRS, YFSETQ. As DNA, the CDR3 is TGCGCCAGCAGCTTGGGGGGGACAGACACTGAAGCTTTCCTT. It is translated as CASSLGGTDTEAFL.

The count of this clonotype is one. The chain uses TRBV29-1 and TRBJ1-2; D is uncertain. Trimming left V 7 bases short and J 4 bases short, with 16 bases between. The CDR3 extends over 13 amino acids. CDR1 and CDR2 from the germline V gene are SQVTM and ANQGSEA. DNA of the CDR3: TGCAGCGCTGTTTCGGATCCGGGCTATGGCTACACCTTC. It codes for CSAVSDPGYGYTF.

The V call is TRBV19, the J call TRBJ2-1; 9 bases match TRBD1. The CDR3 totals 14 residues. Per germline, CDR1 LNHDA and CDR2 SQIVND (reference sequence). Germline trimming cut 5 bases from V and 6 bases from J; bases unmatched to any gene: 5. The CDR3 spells CASSHLGQGNEQFF. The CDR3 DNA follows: TGTGCCAGTAGTCACCTGGGACAGGGCAATGAGCAGTTCTTC.

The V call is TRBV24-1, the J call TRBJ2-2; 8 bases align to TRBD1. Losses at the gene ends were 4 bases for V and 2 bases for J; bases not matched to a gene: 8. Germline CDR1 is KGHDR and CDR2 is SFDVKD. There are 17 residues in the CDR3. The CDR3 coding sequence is TGTGCCACCAGTGAGACAGCCGGGACAGGTAACACCGGGGAGCTGTTTTTT. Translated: CATSETAGTGNTGELFF.

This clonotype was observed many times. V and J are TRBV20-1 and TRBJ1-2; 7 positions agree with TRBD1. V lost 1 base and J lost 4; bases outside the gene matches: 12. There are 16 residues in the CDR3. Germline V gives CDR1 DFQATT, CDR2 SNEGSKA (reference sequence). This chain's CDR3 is CSARGSARGQVYGYTF. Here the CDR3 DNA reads TGCAGTGCTAGAGGTAGCGCAAGGGGGCAAGTCTATGGCTACACCTTC.

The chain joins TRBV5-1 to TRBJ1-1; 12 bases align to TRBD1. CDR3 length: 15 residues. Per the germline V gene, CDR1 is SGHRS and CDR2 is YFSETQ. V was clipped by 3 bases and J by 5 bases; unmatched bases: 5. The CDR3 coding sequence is TGCGCCAGCAGCTGGGGACAGGGGGCGAGAACTGAAGCTTTCTTT. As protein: CASSWGQGARTEAFF.

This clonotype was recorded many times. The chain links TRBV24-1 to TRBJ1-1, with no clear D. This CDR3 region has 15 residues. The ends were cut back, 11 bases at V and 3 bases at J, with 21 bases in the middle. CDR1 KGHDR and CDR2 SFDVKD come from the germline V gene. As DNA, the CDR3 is TGTGCCAACCTAGTGTCGATCCTGGGGTACACTGAAGCTTTCTTT. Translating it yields CANLVSILGYTEAFF.

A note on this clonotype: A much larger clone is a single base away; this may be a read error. DNA for the CDR3: TGTGCCAGCAGTGCATGGGGGCGGGAGACCCAGTACTTC. Translating it yields CASSAWGRETQYF. V usage is TRBV7-9 and J usage is TRBJ2-5; maybe TRBD1 (6 bases). CDR1 and CDR2 from the germline V gene are SEHNR and FQNEAQ (reference sequence). Trimming removed 6 bases from V and 5 bases from J, with 13 bases in between. This CDR3 spans 13 amino acids.

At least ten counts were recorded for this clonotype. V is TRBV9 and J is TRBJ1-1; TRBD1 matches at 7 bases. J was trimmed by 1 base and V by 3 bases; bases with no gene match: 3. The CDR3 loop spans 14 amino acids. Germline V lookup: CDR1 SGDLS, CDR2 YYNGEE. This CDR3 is CASSENRGNTEAFF. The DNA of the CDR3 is TGTGCCAGCAGCGAAAACAGGGGGAACACTGAAGCTTTCTTT.

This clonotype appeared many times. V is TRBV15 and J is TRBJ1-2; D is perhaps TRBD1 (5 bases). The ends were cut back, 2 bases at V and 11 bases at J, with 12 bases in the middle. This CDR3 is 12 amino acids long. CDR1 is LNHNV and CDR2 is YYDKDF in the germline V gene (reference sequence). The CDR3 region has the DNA TGTGCCACCAGCAGATGGGACCAGGGATACACCTTC. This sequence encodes CATSRWDQGYTF.

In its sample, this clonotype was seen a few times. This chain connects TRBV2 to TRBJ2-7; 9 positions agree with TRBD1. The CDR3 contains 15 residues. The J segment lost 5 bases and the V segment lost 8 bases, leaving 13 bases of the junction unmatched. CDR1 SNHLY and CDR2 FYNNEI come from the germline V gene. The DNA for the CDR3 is TGTGCCAGCTCACCACCCGGGACAGGGAGGAACGAGCAGTACTTC. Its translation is CASSPPGTGRNEQYF.

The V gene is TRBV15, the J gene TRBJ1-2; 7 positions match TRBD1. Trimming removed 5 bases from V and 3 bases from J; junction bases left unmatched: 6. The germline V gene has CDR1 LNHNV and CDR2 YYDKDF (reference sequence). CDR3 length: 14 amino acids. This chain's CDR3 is CATSGDRTYYGYTF. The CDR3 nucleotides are TGTGCCACCAGCGGGGACAGAACTTACTATGGCTACACCTTC.

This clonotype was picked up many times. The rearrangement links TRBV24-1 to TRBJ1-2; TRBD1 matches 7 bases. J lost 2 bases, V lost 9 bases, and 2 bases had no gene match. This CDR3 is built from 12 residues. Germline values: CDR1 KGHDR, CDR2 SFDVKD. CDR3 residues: CATLDRNYGYTF. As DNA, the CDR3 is TGTGCCACCTTGGACAGGAACTATGGCTACACCTTC.

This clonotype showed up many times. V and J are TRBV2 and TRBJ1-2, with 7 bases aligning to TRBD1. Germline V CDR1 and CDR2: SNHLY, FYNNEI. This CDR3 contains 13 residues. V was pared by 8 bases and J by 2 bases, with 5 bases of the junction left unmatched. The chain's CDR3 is CASSGTVNYGYTF. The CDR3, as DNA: TGTGCCAGCTCCGGGACAGTCAACTATGGCTACACCTTC. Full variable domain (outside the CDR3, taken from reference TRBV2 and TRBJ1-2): EPEVTQTPSHQVTQMGQEVILRCVPISNHLYFYWYRQILGQKVEFLVSFYNNEISEKSEIFDDQFSVERPDGSNFTLKIRSTKLEDSAMYFCASSGTVNYGYTFGSGTRLTVV.

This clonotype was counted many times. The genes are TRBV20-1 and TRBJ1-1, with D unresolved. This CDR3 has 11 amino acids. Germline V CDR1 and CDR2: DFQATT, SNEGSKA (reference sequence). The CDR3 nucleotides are TGCATTTTTGATTCAGGCACTGAAGCTTTCTTT. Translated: CIFDSGTEAFF.

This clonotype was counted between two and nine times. In nucleotides, the CDR3 is TGTGCCAGCAGCCGGGGAACTGGACCCCGTAGCCAAGAGACCCAGTACTTC. This codes for CASSRGTGPRSQETQYF. J is TRBJ2-5 and V is TRBV5-8; D is possibly TRBD2 (5 bases). The CDR3 runs to 17 residues. The V and J ends lost 4 bases and 1 base respectively, with 20 bases between them. The V gene's germline CDR1 is SGHTS and CDR2 YDEGEE.

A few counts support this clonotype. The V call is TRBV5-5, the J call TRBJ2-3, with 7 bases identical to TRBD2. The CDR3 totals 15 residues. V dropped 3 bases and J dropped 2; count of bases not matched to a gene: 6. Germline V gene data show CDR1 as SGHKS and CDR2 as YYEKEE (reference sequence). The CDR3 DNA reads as TGTGCCAGCAGCTCAAGAGCGGGGACCACAGATACGCAGTATTTT. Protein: CASSSRAGTTDTQYF. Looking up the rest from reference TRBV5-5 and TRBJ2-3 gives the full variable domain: DAGVTQSPTHLIKTRGQQVTLRCSPISGHKSVSWYQQVLGQGPQFIFQYYEKEERGRGNFPDRFSARQFPNYSSELNVNALLLGDSALYLCASSSRAGTTDTQYFGPGTRLTVL.

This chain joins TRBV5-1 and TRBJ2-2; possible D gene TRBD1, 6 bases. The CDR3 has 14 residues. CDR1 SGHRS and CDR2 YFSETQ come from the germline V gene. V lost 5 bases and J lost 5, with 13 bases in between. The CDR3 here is CASRDTQGTGELFF. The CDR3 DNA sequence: TGCGCCAGCAGGGATACACAGGGTACCGGGGAGCTGTTTTTT. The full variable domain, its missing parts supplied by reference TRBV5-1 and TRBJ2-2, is KAGVTQTPRYLIKTRGQQVTLSCSPISGHRSVSWYQQTPGQGLQFLFEYFSETQRNKGNFPGRFSGRQFSNSRSEMNVSTLELGDSALYLCASRDTQGTGELFFGEGSRLTVL.

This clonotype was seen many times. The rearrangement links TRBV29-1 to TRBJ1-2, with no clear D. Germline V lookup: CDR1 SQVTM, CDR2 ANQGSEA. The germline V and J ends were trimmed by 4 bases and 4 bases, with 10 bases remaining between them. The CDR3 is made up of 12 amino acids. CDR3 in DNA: TGCAGCGTTGTAGGGTCATTCTATGGCTACACCTTC. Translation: CSVVGSFYGYTF.

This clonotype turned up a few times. CDR3 DNA: TGTGCCAGCAGTTCCCATGGGCAGGACTATGGCTACACCTTC. This codes for CASSSHGQDYGYTF. This chain joins TRBV28 and TRBJ1-2; D ambiguous. With 4 bases removed from V and 3 bases from J, the gap between germline ends came to 12 bases. Per the germline V gene, CDR1 is MDHEN and CDR2 is SYDVKM. The CDR3 has 14 amino acids.

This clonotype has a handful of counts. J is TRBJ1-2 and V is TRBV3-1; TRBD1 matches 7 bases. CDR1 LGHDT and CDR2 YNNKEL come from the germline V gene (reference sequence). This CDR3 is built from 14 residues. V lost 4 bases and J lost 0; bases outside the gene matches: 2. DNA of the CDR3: TGTGCCAGCAGCCCGACAGGGACTAACTATGGCTACACCTTC. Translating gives CASSPTGTNYGYTF.

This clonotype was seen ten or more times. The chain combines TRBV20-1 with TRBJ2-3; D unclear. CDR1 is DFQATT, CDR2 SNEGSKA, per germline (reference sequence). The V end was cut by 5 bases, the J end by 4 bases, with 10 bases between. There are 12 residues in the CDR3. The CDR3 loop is CSAVRHSDTQYF. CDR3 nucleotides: TGCAGTGCTGTTAGACATTCAGATACGCAGTATTTT.